This T cell receptor (beta chain) is drawn from a study of beta chain features in type 1 diabetes (dated by TCRdb to 2017 to 2018). Looking at the study overall: Patients and healthy donors did not differ in mean age, gender distribution, total cell number or subset yield. Across all samples, approximately 98,000,000 sorted cells were examined, and cell number per subset correlated strongly with RNA yield. The study compared the TCRB repertoires of sorted circulating CD4+ T cell subsets in recently diagnosed type 1 diabetes patients with those in matched healthy donors. Naive and central memory subsets were obtained from all 30 or so donors, but regulatory and stem cell-like memory subsets were isolated from only 8 patients and roughly 8 healthy donors.

All of the isolated RNA was reverse transcribed with the High Capacity cDNA Reverse Transcription Kit, so expressed TCRB transcripts were sequenced. Deep immunoSEQ sequencing was applied to naive, central memory and regulatory T cell samples, giving an average of about 3.8 million total reads per sample. Sorted cells were lysed in RLT buffer and RNA was extracted with DNase-treated RNeasy Micro or Mini kits, depending on cell number. To prevent cross-contamination, every cell subset was processed on its own, while patient and healthy donor samples were processed together. TCRB sequences were amplified from cDNA with the immunoSEQ multiplex PCR, producing 87-bp fragments spanning the CDR3 region. The amplicons were sequenced using the Illumina HiSeq platform. Per the original workflow: PCR bias was computationally corrected using synthetic template baselines, reads within Hamming distance 2 were collapsed, and singletons that could not be merged were discarded. Reads were aligned to IMGT to assign V, D and J genes, CDR3 length, and insertions or deletions at six rearrangement sites. Within each subset, clonotype counts were normalized to sorted cell number, after which true diversity and Gini coefficients were computed with the tcR R package. Repertoire sharing was quantified using the overlap coefficient calculated on TCRB nucleotide sequences. Out-of-frame TCRB sequences from naive cells were analyzed to stand in for the pre-selection repertoire. In its TCRdb copy, this immuneACCESS table keeps in-frame sequences only and misses some clones. Where compared with another copy, unresolved V genes explain less than half of these, and the others have no known cause. V, J and clone size were drawn from that table, and D and trimming were deduced from the DNA. The sample profile shows 250,000 to 350,000 clones; roughly an eighth of them were found once. The ten largest clones add up to less than 0.02% of the sample.

A single peripheral blood draw of roughly 0.11 L on average was collected from each donor into heparinised tubes. Using a panel that included CD45RO, CCR7, CD25, CD127, CD95 and CD27, naive, central memory, regulatory and stem cell-like memory CD4+ T cells were sorted on a BD FACSAria II. Every sorted population had a purity above 95%. Right away, PBMCs were isolated by Lymphoprep density gradient centrifugation and were stained directly, with no culture step. To minimize batch effects, samples were stained and sorted in pairs, one healthy donor with one patient per experiment. This clone appeared a few times. The target of this receptor is not known. No base quality information exists; no much larger clone differs at one position. The CDR3 starts with the cysteine, ends with the phenylalanine, and has 14 residues. Only the CDR3 portion is preserved as DNA: 42 bases, with reading frame beginning at the first base. From the germline V gene (reference sequence), CDR1 is MNHEY and CDR2 is SMNVEV. Trimming accounts for 2 bases at V and 6 bases at J, while the number of junction bases matched to no gene is 5.

General study outcomes and caveats: A moderate but significant shortening of TCRB CDR3 length was observed in type 1 diabetes patients in all four CD4+ subsets. PCR might favor shorter templates, but patient and control samples were amplified and corrected together, so any skew would affect both groups equally. Naive, central memory and regulatory TCRB repertoires appeared to be more alike among patients than among healthy donors. Only small numbers of individuals were included in the HLA sub-analyses, which left unresolved whether HLA type had any influence on TCRB rearrangement. Patients with type 1 diabetes made fewer insertions and deleted more nucleotides at VDJ recombination sites, implying thymic rearrangement abnormalities. Sequencing cDNA rather than genomic DNA could over-represent highly expressing activated cells, although activation and CD3 levels did not differ between groups.

The source material was naive CD4+ T cells from blood. The intended sense of this specimen's cell subset or site label: true naive CD4+ T cells. The receptor was derived from a man younger than 40 with type 1 diabetes. Rearrangement joined TRBV27 to TRBJ1-1, and 8 junction bases match TRBD1. The nucleotides are TGTGCCAGCAGTTTACAGGGGGCGACCGCTGAAGCTTTCTTT. Protein translation: CASSLQGATAEAFF.